This T cell receptor beta chain originates from a study of Ad26.COV2.S vaccination and SARS-CoV-2 variants. The CDR3 loop spans 13 amino acids. The germline V gene has CDR1 SNHLY and CDR2 FYNNEI. V lost 4 bases and J lost 4; bases outside the gene matches: 4. Of note for this clone: Antigen unknown.

As to treatment: 15 to 20 received Ad26.COV2.S at low or high dose, single or two shots; about five received placebo; per-sample allocation not given. The samples date from day 63 after the first vaccine or placebo injection. Study-wide points: In TCR breadth and depth analyses, total T cell responses may have been underestimated. Vaccine recipients and placebo recipients showed similar non-spike TCR breadth.

Clones were read by immunoSEQ multiplex PCR, and TCRdb kept only the in-frame ones, dropping some. The repertoire holds about 460,000 clones, with approximately 90% as singletons. The J gene is TRBJ2-7, the V gene TRBV2, with 7 bases matching TRBD1. This sample comprised peripheral blood, obtained in a trial of Ad26.COV2.S vaccine versus placebo. The source of this sequence is a person aged 18-60 years who received the Ad26.COV2.S COVID-19 vaccine or a placebo. The CDR3 coding sequence is TGTGCCAGCAGTGGAAGACAGGGATACGAGCAGTACTTC. This translates into CASSGRQGYEQYF.